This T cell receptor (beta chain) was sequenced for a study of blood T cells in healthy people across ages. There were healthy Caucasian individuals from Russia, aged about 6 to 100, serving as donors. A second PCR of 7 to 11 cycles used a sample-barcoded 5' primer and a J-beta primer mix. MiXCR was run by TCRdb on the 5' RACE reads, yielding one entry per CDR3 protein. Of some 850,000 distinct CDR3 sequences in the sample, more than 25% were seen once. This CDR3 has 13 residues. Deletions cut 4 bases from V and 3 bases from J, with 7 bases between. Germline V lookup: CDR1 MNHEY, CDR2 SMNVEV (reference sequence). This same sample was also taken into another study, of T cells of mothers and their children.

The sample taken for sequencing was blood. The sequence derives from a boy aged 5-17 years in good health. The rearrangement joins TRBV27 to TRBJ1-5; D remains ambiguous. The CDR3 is CASSWSPNQPQHF. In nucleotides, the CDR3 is TGTGCCAGCAGTTGGTCCCCCAATCAGCCCCAGCATTTT.